These 17 T cell receptor beta chains originate from one sample sequenced in a study of T-cell memory formation after mild COVID-19. TCRdb analysed the 5' RACE reads with MiXCR anew, one entry per CDR3 protein. The sample has about 270,000 distinct CDR3 sequences, roughly 17% seen once. Sequencing used PBMCs or a T cell subset sorted from them (not recorded which). These receptors were obtained from a man younger than 35 who had mild COVID-19 (a few samples of this study predate the infection). Cell type and time point are not known.

This clonotype has only a few counts. The rearrangement uses TRBV5-5 and TRBJ2-1; TRBD2 agrees at 8 bases. The CDR3 is made up of 15 amino acids. CDR1 is SGHKS, CDR2 YYEKEE, per germline (reference sequence). V lost 4 bases and J lost 7; bases outside the gene matches: 10. The CDR3 here is CASSPSGGAGNEQFF. CDR3 bases: TGTGCCAGCAGCCCCTCGGGGGGGGCCGGGAATGAGCAGTTCTTC.

This clonotype was observed a handful of times. The chain has TRBV7-2 and TRBJ2-5; tentative D call: TRBD2 (6 bases). CDR1 is SGHTA, CDR2 FQGNSA, per germline. CDR3 length: 14 amino acids. Trimming shortened V by 6 bases and J by 5 bases, and 16 bases separated the two germline ends. The CDR3 is CASSPGTAWETQYF. The CDR3 coding sequence is TGTGCCAGCAGTCCCGGGACTGCTTGGGAGACCCAGTACTTC.

The V and J genes are TRBV7-2 and TRBJ2-7; no definite D call. Trimming shortened V by 2 bases and J by 3 bases, and 8 bases separated the two germline ends. This CDR3 contains 13 residues. Per the germline V gene, CDR1 is SGHTA and CDR2 is FQGNSA. CDR3 protein: CASSLRAGYEQYV. The CDR3 DNA follows: TGTGCCAGCAGCTTAAGGGCAGGCTACGAGCAGTACGTC.

The chain joins TRBV7-9 to TRBJ1-5, with 8 bases matching TRBD1. Germline CDR1 and CDR2: SEHNR and FQNEAQ (reference sequence). CDR3 length equals 13 residues. Trimming took 5 bases from V and 7 from J; bases not matched to a gene: 4. This CDR3 reads CASSRTGLQPQHF. CDR3 in DNA: TGTGCCAGCAGCCGGACAGGGTTACAGCCCCAGCATTTT.

V gene TRBV30 combines with J gene TRBJ2-1; D gene ambiguous. Germline values: CDR1 GTSNPN, CDR2 SVGIG (reference sequence). V was clipped by 3 bases and J by 6 bases, with 6 bases between them. The CDR3 is 11 amino acids. Written as DNA, the CDR3 is TGTGCCTGGAGCTGGGGCAATGAGCAGTTCTTC. The encoded protein is CAWSWGNEQFF. The full variable domain, with the rest looked up from reference TRBV30 and TRBJ2-1, is SQTIHQWPATLVQPVGSPLSLECTVEGTSNPNLYWYRQAAGRGLQLLFYSVGIGQISSEVPQNLSASRPQDRQFILSSKKLLLSDSGFYLCAWSWGNEQFFGPGTRLTVL.

This clonotype was observed a few times. The J gene is TRBJ2-1, the V gene TRBV28; 8 bases fit TRBD1. Germline V lookup: CDR1 MDHEN, CDR2 SYDVKM. The CDR3 sequence is 17 residues long. The junction had 12 bases not matched to a gene; V was cut back by 5 bases and J by 3 bases. The CDR3 loop reads CASSPLPGQGVYNEQFF. The CDR3 DNA follows: TGTGCCAGCAGTCCCCTCCCCGGACAGGGTGTCTACAATGAGCAGTTCTTC.

The rearrangement joins TRBV2 to TRBJ1-2; no clear D. Trimming took 4 bases from V and 8 from J, leaving 14 bases between them. The CDR3 loop spans 13 amino acids. Germline assignment: CDR1 SNHLY and CDR2 FYNNEI. CDR3 amino acids: CASSVETNQGYTF. CDR3 DNA sequence: TGTGCCAGCAGTGTAGAGACCAATCAGGGCTACACCTTC.

This sequence joins TRBV10-3 and TRBJ2-3; D unresolved. Trimming took 3 bases from V and 0 from J, leaving 10 bases between them. CDR3 length: 15 amino acids. The V gene's germline CDR1 is ENHRY and CDR2 SYGVKD. CDR3 nucleotide sequence: TGTGCCATCAGTGATGTTTCCCCAAGCACAGATACGCAGTATTTT. This sequence encodes CAISDVSPSTDTQYF.

This clonotype was seen a handful of times. J is TRBJ2-7 and V is TRBV6-6; 9 nucleotides align to TRBD1. The CDR3 length is 15 residues. The V gene end was trimmed by 5 bases and the J gene end by 0 bases; junction bases not matched to a gene: 5. Looked up from germline, CDR1 is MNHNY and CDR2 is SVGAGI (reference sequence). The CDR3 nucleotides are TGTGCCAGCAGTGACCCGGGACAGGGCTCCTACGAGCAGTACGTC. This sequence encodes CASSDPGQGSYEQYV.

This chain uses TRBV6-5 with TRBJ2-3; tentatively, D is TRBD2 (6 bases). Germline V gene sequence: CDR1 MNHEY, CDR2 SVGAGI. The CDR3 runs to 14 residues. V lost 2 bases, J lost 4 bases, and 10 bases lay in between. CDR3 DNA sequence: TGTGCCAGCAGTTACGGGGGGACGTCAGATACGCAGTATTTT. Translated, it gives CASSYGGTSDTQYF.

In this sample, this clonotype turned up many times. V and J are TRBV25-1 and TRBJ2-1; 7 bases map to TRBD1. This CDR3 has 14 amino acids. CDR1 is MGHDK and CDR2 is SYGVNS in the germline V gene. Germline trimming cut 5 bases from V and 7 bases from J; bases unmatched to any gene: 8. In nucleotides, the CDR3 is TGTGCCAGCAGTACAGGGGTCCTCCATAATGAGCAGTTCTTC. Its protein is CASSTGVLHNEQFF.

V usage is TRBV2 and J usage is TRBJ2-1, with D unresolved. V lost 2 bases to trimming and J lost 8 bases, with 7 bases between them. CDR1 is SNHLY, CDR2 FYNNEI, per germline. The CDR3 consists of 12 residues. In nucleotides, the CDR3 is TGTGCCAGCAGTGAAATCGTTGATGAGCAGTTCTTC. It translates to CASSEIVDEQFF.

This chain joins TRBV9 and TRBJ2-3, with a tentative D call TRBD1 (6 bases). The V and J ends lost 1 base and 3 bases respectively, with 12 bases between them. CDR3 length equals 15 residues. Germline V CDR1 and CDR2: SGDLS, YYNGEE. The CDR3 nucleotides are TGTGCCAGCAGCGTACAACAGGGATGGACAGATACGCAGTATTTT. Its translation is CASSVQQGWTDTQYF.

This clonotype showed up just a few times. This sequence joins TRBV12-3 or TRBV12-4 and TRBJ2-1; 8 bases match TRBD2. The CDR3 covers 13 residues. V lost 4 bases and J lost 8; bases outside the gene matches: 4. CDR3 amino acids: CASSSGGPDEQFF. The CDR3 DNA sequence: TGTGCCAGCAGTTCGGGGGGGCCAGATGAGCAGTTCTTC.

In this sample, this clonotype turned up a few times. The chain has TRBV7-2 and TRBJ2-7; tentatively, D is TRBD2 (7 bases). V dropped 2 bases and J dropped 6 bases, with 17 bases sitting between them. The germline V gene encodes CDR1 SGHTA and CDR2 FQGNSA. This CDR3 is 15 amino acids long. The CDR3 protein is CASSLRGGAGGEQYF. The CDR3 DNA reads TGTGCCAGCAGCTTAAGGGGGGGGGCCGGAGGCGAGCAGTACTTC.

This clonotype was seen only a few times. This sequence joins TRBV6-1 and TRBJ1-5, with D unresolved. The V end lost 2 bases, the J end lost 5 bases, and 13 bases lay between the germline ends. Germline assignment: CDR1 MNHNS and CDR2 SASEGT. This CDR3 has 15 amino acids. The chain's CDR3 is CASSEMVTEHQPQHF. The CDR3 region has the DNA TGTGCCAGCAGTGAAATGGTGACGGAGCATCAGCCCCAGCATTTT.

The J gene is TRBJ2-1, the V gene TRBV5-1, with D possibly TRBD1 on 6 matching bases. The CDR3 spans 15 residues. Deletions cut 3 bases from V and 2 bases from J, with 12 bases between. Germline-derived CDR1 and CDR2 are SGHRS and YFSETQ. Here the CDR3 DNA reads TGCGCCAGCAGCTACCTACAGGGAACCTACAATGAGCAGTTCTTC. Encoded protein: CASSYLQGTYNEQFF.